This TCR beta chain was documented in a study of cytomegalovirus exposure and HLA in healthy donors. PCR primers comprised 60 Vbeta and 13 Jbeta primers. Method: immunoSEQ multiplex PCR; TCRdb's copy keeps in-frame clones and lacks some. The sample lists over 100,000 clones, about four fifths occurring once. With regard to this clone: As yet, its antigen is unknown.

Per germline, CDR1 SGHNT and CDR2 YYREEE (reference sequence). This CDR3 has 15 amino acids. Trimming cost V 0 bases and J 0 bases, with 9 bases left between them. Study outcomes and limitations: As a later analysis showed, a missense DCLRE1C variant was linked to trimming of TCR beta V- and J-genes.

Healthy bone marrow donors made up the cohort. The TCR originated in a woman between 18 and 29 years old in good health and CMV-seropositive. The chain uses TRBV5-4 and TRBJ1-2; D gene ambiguous. Material: PBMCs. The CDR3: CASSLVPIANYGYTF. CDR3 sequence (DNA): TGTGCCAGCAGCTTGGTGCCTATAGCTAACTATGGCTACACCTTC.